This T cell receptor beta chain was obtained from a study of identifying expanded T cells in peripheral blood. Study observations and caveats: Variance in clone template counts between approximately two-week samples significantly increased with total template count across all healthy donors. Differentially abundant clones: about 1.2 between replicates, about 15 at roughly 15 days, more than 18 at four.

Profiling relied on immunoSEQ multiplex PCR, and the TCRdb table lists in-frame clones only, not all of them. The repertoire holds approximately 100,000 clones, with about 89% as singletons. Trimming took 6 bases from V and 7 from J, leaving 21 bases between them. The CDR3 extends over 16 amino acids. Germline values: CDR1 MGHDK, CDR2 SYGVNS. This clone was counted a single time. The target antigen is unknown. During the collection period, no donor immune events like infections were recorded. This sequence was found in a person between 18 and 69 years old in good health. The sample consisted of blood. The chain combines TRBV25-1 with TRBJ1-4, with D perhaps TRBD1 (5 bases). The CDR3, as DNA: TGTGCCAGCAGCGTGGGCAGGATCGACGGGGGTGAAAAACTGTTTTTT. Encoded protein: CASSVGRIDGGEKLFF.